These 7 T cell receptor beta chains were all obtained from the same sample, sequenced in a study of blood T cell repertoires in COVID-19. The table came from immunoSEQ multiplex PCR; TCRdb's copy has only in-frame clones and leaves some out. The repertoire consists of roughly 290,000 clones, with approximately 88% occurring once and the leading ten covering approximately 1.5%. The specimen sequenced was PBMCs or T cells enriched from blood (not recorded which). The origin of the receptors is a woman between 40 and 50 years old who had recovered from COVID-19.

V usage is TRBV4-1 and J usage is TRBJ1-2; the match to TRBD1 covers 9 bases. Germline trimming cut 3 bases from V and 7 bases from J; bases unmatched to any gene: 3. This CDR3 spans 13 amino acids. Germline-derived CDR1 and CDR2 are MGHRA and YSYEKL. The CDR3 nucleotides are TGCGCCAGCAGCCATGACAGGGGGGCTGGCTACACCTTC. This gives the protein CASSHDRGAGYTF.

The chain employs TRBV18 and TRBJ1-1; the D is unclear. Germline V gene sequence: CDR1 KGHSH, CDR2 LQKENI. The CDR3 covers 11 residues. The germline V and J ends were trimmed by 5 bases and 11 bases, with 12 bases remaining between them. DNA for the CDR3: TGTGCCAGCTCATCGGGAGGAGGGGCTTTCTTT. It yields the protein CASSSGGGAFF.

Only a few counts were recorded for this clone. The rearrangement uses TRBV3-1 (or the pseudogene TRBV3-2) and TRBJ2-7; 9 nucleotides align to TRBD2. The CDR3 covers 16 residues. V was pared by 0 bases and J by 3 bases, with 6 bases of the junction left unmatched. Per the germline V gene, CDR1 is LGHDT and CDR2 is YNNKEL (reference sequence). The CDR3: CASSQDLASGIYEQYF. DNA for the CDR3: TGTGCCAGCAGCCAAGATCTGGCTAGCGGGATCTACGAGCAGTACTTC.

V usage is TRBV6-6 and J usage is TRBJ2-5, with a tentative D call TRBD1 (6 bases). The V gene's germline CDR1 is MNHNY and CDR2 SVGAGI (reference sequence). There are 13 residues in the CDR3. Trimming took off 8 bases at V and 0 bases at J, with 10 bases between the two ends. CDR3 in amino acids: CASFRDNQETQYF. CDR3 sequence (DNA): TGTGCCAGCTTCCGGGACAACCAAGAGACCCAGTACTTC.

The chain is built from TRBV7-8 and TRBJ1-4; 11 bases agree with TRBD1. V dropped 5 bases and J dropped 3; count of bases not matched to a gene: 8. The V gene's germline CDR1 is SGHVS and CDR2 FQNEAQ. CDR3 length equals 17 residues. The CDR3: CASSPGQGESANEKLFF. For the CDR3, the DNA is TGTGCCAGCAGCCCGGGACAGGGGGAATCAGCTAATGAAAAACTGTTTTTT.

The DNA of the CDR3 is TGTGCCAGCAGCCAAGCCGGCAGCCGGGCCTACAATGAGCAGTTCTTC. This sequence encodes CASSQAGSRAYNEQFF. The gene calls are TRBV3-1 (or the pseudogene TRBV3-2) and TRBJ2-1; D is uncertain. Looked up from germline, CDR1 is LGHDT and CDR2 is YNNKEL (reference sequence). The CDR3 consists of 16 residues. The ends were cut back, 1 base at V and 2 bases at J, with 12 bases in the middle.

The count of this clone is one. Here the CDR3 DNA reads TGTGCCAGCAGTGAACAGGGCAGGGTGGGTCAGCCCCAGCATTTT. Translated: CASSEQGRVGQPQHF. The V and J genes are TRBV6-1 and TRBJ1-5; D might be TRBD1 (5 bases). The V gene lost 2 bases and the J gene lost 6 bases, with 14 bases spanning the gap. The V gene's germline CDR1 is MNHNS and CDR2 SASEGT. The CDR3 sequence is 15 residues long.